Each of the 29 T cell receptor beta chains below was sequenced from the same sample in a study of spatial heterogeneity in lung cancer. Study results and caveats: Tumor mutation counts were tracked by expanded intratumoral alpha and beta TCR counts.

Indicated time point: sample taken at primary tumor resection. Antigen specificity for these receptors is unknown. TCRdb itself ran the 5' RACE reads through MiXCR, one entry per CDR3 protein. This sample yields 9,500 to 12,000 distinct CDR3 sequences, of which roughly 8% are seen a single time; about 22% belongs to the top ten. The sequences come from lung tumor tissue, collected at surgery. Receptors originate from a female donor with early-stage non-small cell lung cancer.

This clonotype was seen repeatedly, ten times or more. This beta chain is an off-target read within a library intended for alpha chains, so its frequency means little. The genes are TRBV7-2 and TRBJ2-3; 10 bases fit TRBD2. The germline CDR1 and CDR2 sequences are SGHTA and FQGNSA. This CDR3 has 16 residues. V gave up 0 bases and J gave up 2 bases; unmatched junction bases: 2. CDR3 nucleotides: TGTGCCAGCAGCTTAGCTAGCGGGGGGCCCACAGATACGCAGTATTTT. As protein: CASSLASGGPTDTQYF.

At least ten counts were recorded for this clonotype. With the library built for alpha chains, this beta chain is off target and its frequency is not meaningful. The V and J genes are TRBV14 and TRBJ1-1, with D possibly matching TRBD1 (5 bases). The length of the CDR3 is 18 residues. Germline V lookup: CDR1 SGHDN, CDR2 FVKESK. V was pared by 4 bases and J by 3 bases, with 24 bases between. CDR3 residues: CASSPYSGTARGDTEAFF. CDR3 nucleotide sequence: TGTGCCAGCAGCCCCTATTCCGGGACTGCCCGGGGGGACACTGAAGCTTTCTTT.

As for this clonotype: The library was built for alpha chains, so this beta chain is an off-target read and its size means little. The rearrangement joins TRBV30 to TRBJ2-7, with 9 positions matching TRBD1. CDR1 is GTSNPN and CDR2 is SVGIG in the germline V gene (reference sequence). CDR3 length equals 11 residues. V shed 3 bases, J shed 6 bases, and the junction held 0 bases outside the gene matches. The CDR3, as DNA: TGTGCCTGGAGGACAGGGGGCGAGCAGTACTTC. Residues: CAWRTGGEQYF.

This clonotype appeared many times. This beta chain represents an off-target read in a library built for alpha chains; its size is of limited meaning. This sequence joins TRBV7-2 and TRBJ1-4; the match to TRBD1 covers 7 bases. This CDR3 contains 14 residues. The germline gives CDR1 SGHTA, CDR2 FQGNSA. The J segment lost 5 bases and the V segment lost 3 bases, leaving 3 bases of the junction unmatched. The CDR3 here is CASSLRGQNEKLFF. DNA of the CDR3: TGTGCCAGCAGCTTGAGGGGACAGAATGAAAAACTGTTTTTT. Using reference TRBV7-2 and TRBJ1-4 for the parts outside the CDR3, the full variable domain is GAGVSQSPSNKVTEKGKDVELRCDPISGHTALYWYRQSLGQGLEFLIYFQGNSAPDKSGLPSDRFSAERTGGSVSTLTIQRTQQEDSAVYLCASSLRGQNEKLFFGSGTQLSVL.

This clonotype is medium-sized (0.01 to 0.1%) by share. Because this beta chain is a stray read in a library intended to capture alpha chains, its abundance should not be given much weight. V usage is TRBV5-4 and J usage is TRBJ1-2; D gene ambiguous. This CDR3 spans 15 amino acids. CDR1 and CDR2 from the germline V gene are SGHNT and YYREEE (reference sequence). The V and J ends lost 5 bases and 5 bases respectively, with 19 bases between them. CDR3 nucleotide sequence: TGTGCCAGCAGTCCCAACCTCCGGGCCCGGTATGGCTACACCTTC. It codes for CASSPNLRARYGYTF.

Note on this clonotype: The library was built for alpha chains, so this beta chain is an off-target read and its size means little. This chain uses TRBV20-1 with TRBJ2-1, with no clear D. The V gene's germline CDR1 is DFQATT and CDR2 SNEGSKA (reference sequence). Trimming removed 6 bases from V and 7 bases from J, with 7 bases in between. This CDR3 region has 10 residues. CDR3: CSALRNEQFF. CDR3 bases: TGCAGTGCCCTTCGGAATGAGCAGTTCTTC.

This clonotype was counted at least ten times. In a library made to pick up alpha chains, this beta chain is a stray read with a size that means little. The V and J genes are TRBV2 and TRBJ2-1; the D gene could be TRBD1 or TRBD2 (6 bases each). This CDR3 region has 13 residues. The V and J ends lost 8 bases and 1 base respectively, with 9 bases between them. CDR1 SNHLY and CDR2 FYNNEI come from the germline V gene. CDR3: CASGGRSYNEQFF. The CDR3 coding sequence is TGTGCCAGCGGGGGGCGGTCCTACAATGAGCAGTTCTTC.

This clonotype was counted at least ten times. Because the library targeted alpha chains, this beta chain is an off-target read whose size means little. V usage is TRBV19 and J usage is TRBJ2-3; D assignment may be TRBD1 or TRBD2 (5 bases each). CDR1 LNHDA and CDR2 SQIVND come from the germline V gene (reference sequence). This CDR3 has 15 amino acids. Deletions cut 4 bases from V and 4 bases from J, with 15 bases between. In DNA, the CDR3 is TGTGCCAGTAGTACCGGAGGACGCAGGGCAGATACGCAGTATTTT. Translating gives CASSTGGRRADTQYF.

Within the sample, this clonotype is medium-sized. The size of this beta chain means little, since it is a stray read in a library made for alpha chains. The V gene is TRBV20-1, the J gene TRBJ2-6; no firm D call. The V gene's germline CDR1 is DFQATT and CDR2 SNEGSKA (reference sequence). V was clipped by 6 bases and J by 0 bases, with 15 bases between them. This CDR3 has 16 amino acids. DNA of the CDR3: TGCAGTGCCTCCTTCCCCGACGACTCTGGGGCCAACGTCCTGACTTTC. It yields the protein CSASFPDDSGANVLTF.

The table lists this clonotype with many counts. In a library made to pick up alpha chains, this beta chain is a stray read with a size that means little. The chain joins TRBV4-3 to TRBJ1-4, with a possible D match to TRBD1 (6 bases). V was trimmed by 0 bases and J by 7 bases, leaving 15 bases between them. This CDR3 is 16 amino acids long. Germline values: CDR1 LGHNA, CDR2 YSLEER. The CDR3 protein is CASSQEGGGTSEKLFF. The CDR3 coding sequence is TGCGCCAGCAGCCAAGAGGGTGGGGGGACATCTGAAAAACTGTTTTTT.

By share, this clonotype counts as medium-sized. This beta chain is an unintended read in a library built for alpha chains; its size means little. The chain recombines TRBV11-1 with TRBJ1-3; possible D gene TRBD1, 6 bases. V was cut by 3 bases and J by 0 bases, with 12 bases left in between. Germline V gene sequence: CDR1 SGHAT, CDR2 FQDESV (reference sequence). The CDR3 has 16 amino acids. CDR3 DNA sequence: TGTGCCAGCAGCTTCAGGACAGCCGGCTCTGGAAACACCATATATTTT. Translation: CASSFRTAGSGNTIYF.

This clonotype was seen at least ten times. Because this beta chain is a stray read in a library intended to capture alpha chains, its abundance should not be given much weight. The CDR3 is CASSLQRGGQEKLFF. The CDR3 DNA sequence: TGCGCCAGCAGCTTGCAGCGTGGAGGGCAGGAAAAACTGTTTTTT. V is TRBV5-1 and J is TRBJ1-4; D is unresolved. The CDR3 length is 15 residues. With 1 base removed from V and 8 bases from J, the gap between germline ends came to 15 bases. CDR1 SGHRS and CDR2 YFSETQ come from the germline V gene.

The sample holds many counts of this clonotype. Little can be read into the size of this beta chain, an off-target read in a library designed for alpha chains. The rearrangement joins TRBV7-2 to TRBJ2-5, with D possibly TRBD1 on 5 matching bases. CDR1 is SGHTA and CDR2 is FQGNSA in the germline V gene. V was cut by 5 bases and J by 5 bases, with 15 bases left in between. The CDR3 has 14 residues. CDR3: CASSTVGVGETQYF. Written as DNA, the CDR3 is TGTGCCAGCAGCACCGTAGGGGTTGGGGAGACCCAGTACTTC.

Note on this clonotype: The library was prepared for alpha chains; this beta chain is a stray read, so its frequency means little. The chain uses TRBV4-2 and TRBJ2-3, with 11 bases that match TRBD2. Trimming cost V 1 base and J 2 bases; bases outside gene matches: 14. Germline-derived CDR1 and CDR2 are LGHNA and YNFKEQ. The CDR3 length is 20 residues. CDR3 sequence reads: CASSQAASGGRGYSTDTQYF. CDR3 DNA: TGTGCCAGCAGCCAAGCGGCTAGCGGGGGGCGGGGTTATTCCACAGATACGCAGTATTTT.

A word on this clonotype: This beta chain is an unintended read in a library built for alpha chains; its size means little. J is TRBJ2-3 and V is TRBV5-4, with D unresolved. Germline loops: CDR1 SGHNT, CDR2 YYREEE (reference sequence). There are 14 residues in the CDR3. V lost 3 bases and J lost 5, with 13 bases in between. As DNA, the CDR3 is TGTGCCAGCAGCTCCTCTCTAGACATAGATACGCAGTATTTT. It specifies CASSSSLDIDTQYF.

To note about this clonotype: This beta chain represents an off-target read in a library built for alpha chains; its size is of limited meaning. The V call is TRBV7-2, the J call TRBJ2-6; the D is unclear. CDR3 length equals 17 residues. V lost 0 bases to trimming and J lost 0 bases, with 9 bases between them. Germline CDR1 and CDR2: SGHTA and FQGNSA. The CDR3 sequence: CASSLANPASGANVLTF. As DNA, the CDR3 is TGTGCCAGCAGCTTAGCAAACCCAGCCTCTGGGGCCAACGTCCTGACTTTC.

On this clonotype itself: This beta chain is an unintended read in a library built for alpha chains; its size means little. The V gene is TRBV18, the J gene TRBJ1-3, with 9 bases that match TRBD1. Germline loops: CDR1 KGHSH, CDR2 LQKENI. With V trimmed by 4 bases and J by 0 bases, 1 base remained unmatched. This CDR3 has 15 amino acids. For the CDR3, the DNA is TGTGCCAGCTCACGGGACAGGGACTCTGGAAACACCATATATTTT. Encoded protein: CASSRDRDSGNTIYF.

This clonotype was picked up many times. As an off-target read in a library built for alpha chains, this beta chain has a frequency of little significance. CDR3 residues: CASSRRTDNEQFF. The CDR3 DNA is TGTGCCAGCAGCCGCCGGACAGACAATGAGCAGTTCTTC. The rearrangement uses TRBV7-2 and TRBJ2-1; D possibly corresponds to TRBD1 (6 bases). This CDR3 has 13 amino acids. Germline values: CDR1 SGHTA, CDR2 FQGNSA. V shed 5 bases and J shed 5 bases, with 10 bases lying between them.

Concerning this clonotype: This beta chain is a stray sequence in a library constructed for alpha chains; its clone size is not meaningful. The V gene is TRBV9, the J gene TRBJ2-5, with D perhaps TRBD1 (6 bases). The CDR3 runs 14 residues. Germline V gene lookup returns CDR1 SGDLS and CDR2 YYNGEE. V was cut by 1 base and J by 1 base, with 8 bases left in between. The CDR3, as DNA: TGTGCCAGCAGCGTACTGGGGGCCCAAGAGACCCAGTACTTC. Amino acids: CASSVLGAQETQYF.

This clonotype was counted only a few times. The library was designed around alpha chains, so this beta chain is a stray read whose abundance carries little weight. The chain is built from TRBV27 and TRBJ1-1, with D perhaps TRBD1 (6 bases). This CDR3 contains 16 residues. Germline CDR1 and CDR2: MNHEY and SMNVEV (reference sequence). Trimming left V 6 bases short and J 3 bases short, with 20 bases between. The CDR3 DNA is TGTGCCAGCAGGCTCCGGGGGCCCGGTGGAGACACTGAAGCTTTCTTT. Amino acid sequence: CASRLRGPGGDTEAFF.

This clonotype was found many times. Since it is a stray read in a library aimed at alpha chains, this beta chain has a size that is not meaningful. This chain uses TRBV5-5 with TRBJ1-5; D gene ambiguous. V was cut by 4 bases and J by 3 bases, with 8 bases left in between. The CDR3 extends over 13 amino acids. CDR1 and CDR2 from the germline V gene are SGHKS and YYEKEE (reference sequence). This CDR3 is CASSVSINQPQHF. For the CDR3, the DNA is TGTGCCAGCAGCGTCTCGATCAATCAGCCCCAGCATTTT.

This clonotype is judged medium-sized. With the library built for alpha chains, this beta chain is off target and its frequency is not meaningful. The CDR3 spells CASSFGTDTQYF. The CDR3 DNA follows: TGTGCCAGCAGCTTCGGTACAGATACGCAGTATTTT. V and J are TRBV5-6 and TRBJ2-3; D call uncertain. This CDR3 is built from 12 residues. Germline CDR1 reads SGHDT; CDR2 reads YYEEEE. Trimming took off 2 bases at V and 3 bases at J, with 4 bases between the two ends.

This clonotype was observed a handful of times. Being off target in a library aimed at alpha chains, this beta chain has a size of little meaning. The chain couples TRBV5-5 to TRBJ2-6; D is uncertain. With 1 base removed from V and 0 bases from J, the gap between germline ends came to 5 bases. Germline V gene lookup returns CDR1 SGHKS and CDR2 YYEKEE (reference sequence). There are 15 residues in the CDR3. CDR3 sequence: CASSLLLSGANVLTF. In DNA, the CDR3 is TGTGCCAGCAGCTTGTTACTCTCTGGGGCCAACGTCCTGACTTTC.

In its sample, this clonotype was seen many times. Since it is a stray read in a library aimed at alpha chains, this beta chain has a size that is not meaningful. This chain joins TRBV20-1 and TRBJ1-6; 7 bases match TRBD1. The CDR3 has 14 residues. V lost 5 bases to trimming and J lost 7 bases; unmatched junction nucleotides: 8. From germline, CDR1 is DFQATT and CDR2 SNEGSKA (reference sequence). The CDR3 loop reads CSAGSGGGNSPLHF. The DNA of the CDR3 is TGCAGTGCTGGGTCGGGAGGGGGCAATTCACCCCTCCACTTT.

This clonotype is medium-sized (0.01 to 0.1%) within its sample. This beta chain appears as a stray read in a library generated for alpha chains; its size is not informative. The V and J genes are TRBV7-6 and TRBJ2-1; weak D call: TRBD1 (5 bases). Germline V gene data show CDR1 as SGHVS and CDR2 as FNYEAQ. V was pared by 5 bases and J by 7 bases, with 6 bases between. The CDR3 length is 11 residues. The CDR3 loop reads CASSGANEQFF. CDR3 DNA: TGTGCCAGCAGCGGGGCAAATGAGCAGTTCTTC.

This clonotype counts as medium-sized. With the library built for alpha chains, this beta chain is off target and its frequency is not meaningful. The chain is built from TRBV7-2 and TRBJ1-6, with a weak D call TRBD1 (5 bases). In germline, CDR1 is SGHTA, CDR2 FQGNSA. CDR3 length: 14 amino acids. Trimming took 1 base from V and 7 from J, leaving 8 bases between them. CDR3 bases: TGTGCCAGCAGCTTAGGGACAATGAATTCACCCCTCCACTTT. Translating gives CASSLGTMNSPLHF. The full variable domain, rest sourced from reference TRBV7-2 and TRBJ1-6, is GAGVSQSPSNKVTEKGKDVELRCDPISGHTALYWYRQSLGQGLEFLIYFQGNSAPDKSGLPSDRFSAERTGGSVSTLTIQRTQQEDSAVYLCASSLGTMNSPLHFGNGTRLTVT.

This clonotype has a count of ten or more. Little can be read into the size of this beta chain, an off-target read in a library designed for alpha chains. The chain is built from TRBV3-1 and TRBJ2-3; 8 positions agree with TRBD2. CDR3 length equals 16 residues. V lost 3 bases, J lost 2 bases, and 7 bases stayed unmatched. Germline-derived CDR1 and CDR2 are LGHDT and YNNKEL (reference sequence). The CDR3 loop reads CASSHPREGPTDTQYF. CDR3 in DNA: TGTGCCAGCAGCCATCCCCGGGAGGGACCCACAGATACGCAGTATTTT.

In this sample, this clonotype turned up many times. A library made for alpha chains picked up this beta chain off target, so its size means little. The chain recombines TRBV12-3 or TRBV12-4 with TRBJ1-6, with D unclear. This CDR3 contains 15 residues. V shed 6 bases and J shed 6 bases, with 15 bases lying between them. CDR3 sequence (DNA): TGTGCCAGCAGCCCAAGGCCAGGCGCTAATTCACCCCTCCACTTT. Encoded protein: CASSPRPGANSPLHF.

This clonotype was picked up many times. This beta chain turned up in a library designed for alpha chains; as an off-target read, its abundance says little. The chain combines TRBV4-2 with TRBJ1-5, with D possibly TRBD1 on 5 matching bases. Germline V CDR1 and CDR2: LGHNA, YNFKEQ. Trimming removed 0 bases from V and 6 bases from J, with 15 bases in between. CDR3 length: 16 residues. This CDR3 reads CASSQDPGVGVQPQHF. CDR3 sequence (DNA): TGTGCCAGCAGCCAAGATCCTGGCGTGGGGGTTCAGCCCCAGCATTTT.